The subject of this entry is one T cell receptor beta chain. Its antigen is currently unknown. The entry originates in a study of CXCR3-negative and CXCR3-positive naive CD8 T cells. The study, taken as a whole, reports: Naive cells that were CXCR3-positive had more hydrophobic TRB CDR3s (compared with CXCR3-negative naive cells). For the naive subsets, surface CD5 was similar, and TCR strength was inferred from TRB CDR3 properties.

UMI-labeled 5' RACE TRB cDNA libraries were prepared from the cells. For each CDR3 protein, TCRdb gives one entry from its re-call of the 5' RACE reads, without DNA. Its clone listing holds about 98,000 distinct CDR3 sequences. The length of the CDR3 is 16 residues. Material: naive CXCR3+ CD8+ T cells from blood. Subset reported: CD45RO-CCR7+CD27+CD95- naive CD8+ T cells expressing CXCR3 (TNR3+). This chain joins TRBV12-3 or TRBV12-4 and TRBJ2-3; TCRdb designates TRBD1, a call that cannot be tested without DNA. This TCR was recovered from a human donor in good health. Some clones in this sample may be carry-over from other donors' samples. The CDR3: CASSPILGQGADTQYF.